The clone carrying this T cell receptor (beta chain) counts as large by frequency. Antigen specificity is unknown. CDR3 length equals 15 residues. Germline V gene data show CDR1 as SGHTA and CDR2 as FQGTGA. 10X single-cell V(D)J and 5' gene-expression libraries profiled CSF cells. TCRdb processed the 10x single-cell sequencing reads again and assigns one entry to each CDR3 protein, with no DNA. Its table records 1,000 or so distinct CDR3 sequences. The data were taken from a study of CD8 T cells in cerebrospinal fluid in Alzheimer's disease. Overall study: Two single-cell methods, plate-based nested PCR and droplet-based sequencing, assessed CSF clonal expansion. Regarding the study as a whole: Versus healthy subjects, Alzheimer's patients more often had clones of at least 3%.

For droplet-based sequencing, live CSF cells were sorted using a live/dead marker. This chain joins TRBV7-3 and TRBJ2-5. The receptor was derived from a human donor in good health. The specimen was cerebrospinal fluid. The CDR3 reads CASSLNKGMGETQYF.